This TCR beta chain was documented in a study of blood T cell repertoires in COVID-19. Study summary: Samples representing acute and convalescent COVID-19 were sourced from the United States, Italy and Spain.

V lost 7 bases to trimming and J lost 6 bases, with 16 bases between them. This CDR3 contains 14 residues. Germline assignment: CDR1 MRHNA and CDR2 SNTAGT. Participants were placed into cohorts based on the clinical history they reported. Generated by immunoSEQ multiplex PCR, the TCRdb table keeps only in-frame clones and is missing some. There are around 280,000 clones in the sample; 85% to 90% occur only once, and 1.7% lies in the top ten. V usage is TRBV6-4 and J usage is TRBJ2-1, with D perhaps matching TRBD2 (6 bases). Specimen: PBMCs or T cells enriched from blood (not recorded which). The TCR comes from a woman under 30 with acute COVID-19. CDR3 loop: CASKGGIEANEQFF. CDR3 coding DNA: TGTGCCAGCAAGGGCGGGATAGAGGCCAATGAGCAGTTCTTC.